The table lists the clone carrying this TCR beta chain with many counts. The antigen is not known. There were TCR beta CDR3 regions amplified from RNA transcripts. When the TCR CDR3 underwent first-round RT-PCR, the HTBI primer set was used. TCRdb redid the calling of the multiplex PCR reads with MiXCR, one entry per CDR3 protein. This sample carries roughly 400,000 distinct CDR3 sequences, 15% to 19% of them seen once, and the ten largest clones take 28%. This sample stems from a study of T cells in Graves' hyperthyroidism and ophthalmopathy. The ends lost 0 bases at V and 6 bases at J; junction bases unmatched: 2. The germline gives CDR1 LGHDT, CDR2 YNNKEL (reference sequence). The CDR3 extends over 14 amino acids. Recently diagnosed hyperthyroidism of less than 2 months' duration affected patients aged 18 to 65. PBMCs were obtained from 10 ml fresh peripheral blood. Study-level findings and limits: The majority of expanded thyroid clonotypes above 0.001 also appeared in blood.

The TCR sequence derives from a woman younger than 35 with Graves' hyperthyroidism that later progressed to Graves' ophthalmopathy. V gene TRBV3-1 combines with J gene TRBJ2-1; 7 positions match TRBD2. Sample: blood. This CDR3 reads CASSQDLAVNEQFF. Here the CDR3 DNA reads TGTGCCAGCAGCCAAGATCTAGCGGTCAATGAGCAGTTCTTC.